The subject of this entry is one T cell receptor (beta chain). The target antigen is unknown. Germline V gene lookup returns CDR1 SGHNT and CDR2 YYREEE (reference sequence). This CDR3 has 13 residues. V was trimmed by 0 bases and J by 5 bases, leaving 8 bases between them. The table came from immunoSEQ multiplex PCR; TCRdb's copy has only in-frame clones and leaves some out. The data show roughly 150,000 clones, more than 85% seen once. This sample is part of a study of T cell responses to AZD1222 COVID-19 vaccine. Background on the study: Researchers grouped second doses given at about 4 or about 12 weeks into one pool. Whole-study findings and limits: Clonal diversity was possibly underestimated; the donors were predominantly white British and more often female. Spike-specific TCR depth and breadth grew after two AZD1222 doses. CD4 TCRs linked to vaccination spanned spike, dominating at 160-218 and 743-854.

This chain connects TRBV5-4 to TRBJ1-1; D uncertain. This sequence was found in an adult in good health. The sample consisted of peripheral blood, taken on day 0 of AZD1222 vaccination. This chain's CDR3 is CASSLETTTEAFF. CDR3 sequence (DNA): TGTGCCAGCAGCTTGGAGACTACTACTGAAGCTTTCTTT.